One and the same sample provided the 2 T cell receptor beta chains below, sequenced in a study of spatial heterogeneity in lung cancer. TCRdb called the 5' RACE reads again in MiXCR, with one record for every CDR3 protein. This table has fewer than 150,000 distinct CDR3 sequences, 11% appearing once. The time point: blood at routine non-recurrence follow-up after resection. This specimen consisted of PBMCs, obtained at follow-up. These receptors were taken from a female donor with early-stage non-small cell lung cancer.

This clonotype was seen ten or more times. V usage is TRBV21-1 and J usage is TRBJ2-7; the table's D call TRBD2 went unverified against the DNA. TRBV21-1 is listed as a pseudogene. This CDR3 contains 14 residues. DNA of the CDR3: TGTGCCAGCAGCAAATACCGCGGGCCGGAGGAGCAGTACGTC. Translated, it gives CASSKYRGPEEQYV.

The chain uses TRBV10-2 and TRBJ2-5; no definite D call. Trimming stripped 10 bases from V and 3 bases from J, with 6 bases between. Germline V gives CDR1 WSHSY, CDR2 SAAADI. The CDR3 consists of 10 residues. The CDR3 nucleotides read TGCGCCACCTCAGAAGAGACCCAGTACTTC. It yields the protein CATSEETQYF.